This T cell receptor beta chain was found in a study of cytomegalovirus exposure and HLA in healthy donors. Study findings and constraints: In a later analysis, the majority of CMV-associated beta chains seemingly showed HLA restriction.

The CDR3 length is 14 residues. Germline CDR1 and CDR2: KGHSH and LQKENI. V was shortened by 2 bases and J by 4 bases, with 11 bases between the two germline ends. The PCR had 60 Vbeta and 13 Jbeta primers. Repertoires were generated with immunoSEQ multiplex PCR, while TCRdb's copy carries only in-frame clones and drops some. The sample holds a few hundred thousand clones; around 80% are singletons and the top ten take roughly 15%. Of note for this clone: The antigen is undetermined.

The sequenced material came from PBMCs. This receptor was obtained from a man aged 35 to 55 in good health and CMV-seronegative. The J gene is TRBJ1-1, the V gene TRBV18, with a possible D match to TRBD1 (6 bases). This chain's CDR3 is CASSPGGAGTEAFF. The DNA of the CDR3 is TGTGCCAGCTCACCAGGGGGGGCAGGCACTGAAGCTTTCTTT.